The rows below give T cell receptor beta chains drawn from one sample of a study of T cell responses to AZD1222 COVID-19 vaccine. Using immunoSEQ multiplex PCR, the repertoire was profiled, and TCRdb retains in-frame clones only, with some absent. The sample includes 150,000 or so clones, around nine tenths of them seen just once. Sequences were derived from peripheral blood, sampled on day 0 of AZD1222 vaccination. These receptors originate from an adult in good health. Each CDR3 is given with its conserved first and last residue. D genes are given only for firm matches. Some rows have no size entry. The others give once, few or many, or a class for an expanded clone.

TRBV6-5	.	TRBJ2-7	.	TGTGCCAGCAGGCCCTACAGGGACTCCTACGAGCAGTACTTC	CASRPYRDSYEQYF
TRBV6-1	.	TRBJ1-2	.	TGTGCCAGCAGTGAAAGGTGGGGGACAAGCTATGGCTACACCTTC	CASSERWGTSYGYTF
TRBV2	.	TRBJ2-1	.	TGTGCCACTCCGGGGGTCAATGAGCAGTTCTTC	CATPGVNEQFF
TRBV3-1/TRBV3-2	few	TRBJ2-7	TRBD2	TGTGCCAGCAGCCAAGTGTTCGGGAGGAACTCCTACGAGCAGTACTTC	CASSQVFGRNSYEQYF
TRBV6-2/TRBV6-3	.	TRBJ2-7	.	TGTGCCAGCAGCCCCCGGGACCCCCGTCGGCAGTACTTC	CASSPRDPRRQYF
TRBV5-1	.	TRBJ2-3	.	TGCGCCAGCAGCTCAGCGGGTTCGGATACGCAGTATTTT	CASSSAGSDTQYF
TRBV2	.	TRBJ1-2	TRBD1	TGTGCCAGCGGGGGAGGACAGGGGGCCAACTATGGCTACACCTTC	CASGGGQGANYGYTF
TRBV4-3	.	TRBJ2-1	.	TGCGCCAGCAGCCGGGGGCGGAGCTCCTACAATGAGCAGTTCTTC	CASSRGRSSYNEQFF
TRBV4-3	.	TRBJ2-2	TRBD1	TGCGCCAGCAGCTACGGACAGGGTTCGAGGGCCGGGGAGCTGTTTTTT	CASSYGQGSRAGELFF
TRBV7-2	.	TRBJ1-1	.	TGTGCCAGCCTCAGAACACGGAGCACGAACACTGAAGCTTTCTTT	CASLRTRSTNTEAFF
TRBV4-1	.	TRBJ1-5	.	TGCGCCAGCAGCCTCACAGTTCTAAGCAATCAGCCCCAGCATTTT	CASSLTVLSNQPQHF
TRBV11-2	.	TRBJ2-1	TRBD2	TGTGCCAGCAGCCCTAGCGGGTTCACGGGGTACAATGAGCAGTTCTTC	CASSPSGFTGYNEQFF
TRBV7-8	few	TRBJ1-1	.	TGTGCCAGCAGCGGAGACTTGAACACTGAAGCTTTCTTT	CASSGDLNTEAFF
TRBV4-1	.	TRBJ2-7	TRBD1	TGCGCCAGCAGCCTTAGGACAGGCCCCCACGAGCAGTACTTC	CASSLRTGPHEQYF
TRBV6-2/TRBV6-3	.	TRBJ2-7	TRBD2	TGTGCCAGCAGACCTCTCGGGGGGGTCTCCTACGAGCAGTACTTC	CASRPLGGVSYEQYF
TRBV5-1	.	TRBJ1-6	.	TGCGCCAGCAGGTCCACAAGCGCTAATTCACCCCTCCACTTT	CASRSTSANSPLHF
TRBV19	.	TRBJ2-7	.	TGTGCGAGTACAACGTCGCGCGGGCTCCACCACGAGCAGTACTTC	CASTTSRGLHHEQYF
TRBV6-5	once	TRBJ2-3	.	TGTGCCAGCTCTACAGTCACAGATACGCAGTATTTT	CASSTVTDTQYF
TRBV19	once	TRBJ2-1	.	TGTGCCAGTAGTCACGGGGGCAATGAGCAGTTCTTC	CASSHGGNEQFF
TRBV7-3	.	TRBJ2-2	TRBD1	TGTGCCAGCAGCCAACAGGGGGGCACCGGGGAGCTGTTTTTT	CASSQQGGTGELFF
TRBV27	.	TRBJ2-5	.	TGTGCCAGCAGTTTAGTGGGGGGACTCAAAGAGACCCAGTACTTC	CASSLVGGLKETQYF
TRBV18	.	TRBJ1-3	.	TGTGCCAGCTCACCCACAGGGTTTGGAGACACCATATATTTT	CASSPTGFGDTIYF
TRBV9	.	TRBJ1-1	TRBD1	TGTGCCAGCAGCGTCAACTACCGGGACAGTGAAGCTTTCTTT	CASSVNYRDSEAFF
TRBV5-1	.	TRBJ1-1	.	TGCGCCAGCAGCTTGGATGTCGGGAACACTGAAGCTTTCTTT	CASSLDVGNTEAFF
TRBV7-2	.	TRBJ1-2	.	TGTGCCAGCAGCTCCGGGACGGGAATTGGTGGCTACACCTTC	CASSSGTGIGGYTF
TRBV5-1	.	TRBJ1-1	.	TGCGCCAGCAGGCAGGGTCGAGTCGCTTTCTTT	CASRQGRVAFF
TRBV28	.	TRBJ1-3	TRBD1	TGTGCCAGCAGTCCGACGACAGGGAGGGTGGACACCATATATTTT	CASSPTTGRVDTIYF
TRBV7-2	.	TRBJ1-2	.	TGTGCCAGCAGCTACCAGTCAACGGCTGGCTACACCTTC	CASSYQSTAGYTF
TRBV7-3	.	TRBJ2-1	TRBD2	TGTGCCAGCAGCTTACTCGGTAGCGGGTCCGGCAATGAGCAGTTCTTC	CASSLLGSGSGNEQFF
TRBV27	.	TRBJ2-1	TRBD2	TGTGCCAGCAGTCCAGGACTAGGTCAGTACGGCCTCTACAATGAGCAGTTCTTC	CASSPGLGQYGLYNEQFF
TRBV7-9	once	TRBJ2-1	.	TGTGCCAGCACTCCGGGGGTAGCCGACGAGCAGTTCTTC	CASTPGVADEQFF
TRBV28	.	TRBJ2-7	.	TGTGCCAGCCGTGCTCGCCAGCCCTACGAGCAGTACTTC	CASRARQPYEQYF
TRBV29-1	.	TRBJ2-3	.	TGCAGCGTCACGATATCAGGGTCAAGCACAGATACGCAGTATTTT	CSVTISGSSTDTQYF
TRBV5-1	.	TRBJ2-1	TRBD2	TGCGCCAGCAGCTTGGATAGCGGGTCCTACAATGAGCAGTTCTTC	CASSLDSGSYNEQFF
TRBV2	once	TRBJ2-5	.	TGTGCCAGCAGGATGGGGGGGCGCGAGACCCAGTACTTC	CASRMGGRETQYF
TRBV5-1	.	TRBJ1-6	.	TGCGCCAGCAGCTTGGAACAGGGAGGTTCACCCCTCCACTTT	CASSLEQGGSPLHF
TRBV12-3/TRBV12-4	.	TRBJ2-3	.	TGTGCCAGCAGCCTCGGGAGCACAGATACGCAGTATTTT	CASSLGSTDTQYF
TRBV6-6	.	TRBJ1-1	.	TGTGCCAGCAGTTACTCTAACTCCTGGAGCACTGAAGCTTTCTTT	CASSYSNSWSTEAFF
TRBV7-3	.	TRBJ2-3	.	TGTGCCAGCAGCTTCTCGACTAGAACAGATACGCAGTATTTT	CASSFSTRTDTQYF
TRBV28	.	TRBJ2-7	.	TGTGCCAGCCGCGGTGAGCCTCGATACGAGCAGTACTTC	CASRGEPRYEQYF
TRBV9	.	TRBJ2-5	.	TGTGCCAGCAGCCCTCAGGGGATTGAGACCCAGTACTTC	CASSPQGIETQYF
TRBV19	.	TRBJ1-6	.	TGTGCCAGTAGTATCGGGGGTGAGTCCTATAATTCACCCCTCCACTTT	CASSIGGESYNSPLHF
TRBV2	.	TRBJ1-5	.	TGTGCCAGCTCTGGGAGCAATCAGCCCCAGCATTTT	CASSGSNQPQHF
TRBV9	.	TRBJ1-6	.	TGTGCCAGCAGCGAGGGGCCCCGGGCGAATTCACCCCTCCACTTT	CASSEGPRANSPLHF
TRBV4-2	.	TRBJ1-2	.	TGTGCCAGCAGCCAAGATGTAGGGTTTTCGCTCGGCTACACCTTC	CASSQDVGFSLGYTF
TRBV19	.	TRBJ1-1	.	TGTGCCAGTAGTACCCTCCGCAGTGAAAAGAAAGCTTTCTTT	CASSTLRSEKKAFF
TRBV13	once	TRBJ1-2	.	TGTGCCAGCAGCTTAGGGTCAATTTATGGCTACACCTTC	CASSLGSIYGYTF
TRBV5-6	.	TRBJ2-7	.	TGTGCCAGCAGCTTAGGGTTAACCTACGAGCAGTACTTC	CASSLGLTYEQYF
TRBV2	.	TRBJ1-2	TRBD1	TGTGCCAGCGGGATAACAGGGGTCTCTGGCTACACCTTC	CASGITGVSGYTF
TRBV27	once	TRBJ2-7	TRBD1	TGTGCCAGCAGTTGGCAGGCACAGGGGCGCGAGCAGTACTTC	CASSWQAQGREQYF
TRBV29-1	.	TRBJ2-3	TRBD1	TGCAGCGTTGAAAAAGGCCAGGGGGCGGATACGCAGTATTTT	CSVEKGQGADTQYF
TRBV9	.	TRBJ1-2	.	TGTGCCAGCAGCGCTGGACCCGCACGGTTCGACTATGGCTACACCTTC	CASSAGPARFDYGYTF
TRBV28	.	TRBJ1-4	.	TGTGCCAGCAGTTTCTTAGAGACTAATGAAAAACTGTTTTTT	CASSFLETNEKLFF
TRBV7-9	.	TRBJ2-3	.	TGTGCCAGCAGCTTATCGTGGGAGGCGGGGGATACGCAGTATTTT	CASSLSWEAGDTQYF
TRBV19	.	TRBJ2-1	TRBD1	TGTGCCAGTACCTTAACCGGGACAGGACTTGACAATGAGCAGTTCTTC	CASTLTGTGLDNEQFF